This TCR beta chain appears in the sequencing data of a study of beta chain features in type 1 diabetes. Study results and caveats: Among patients with Type 1 diabetes, TCRB CDR3s were moderately but significantly shorter in every one of the four CD4+ subsets. Sequencing from cDNA could over-represent high-TCR-expressing cells.

For this clone: No antigen is known for it.

The V gene end was trimmed by 3 bases and the J gene end by 8 bases; junction bases not matched to a gene: 12. The CDR3 consists of 14 residues. CDR1 is GTSNPN, CDR2 SVGIG, per germline (reference sequence). Of the isolated RNA, all was reverse transcribed, and so the sequenced material was expressed TCRB transcripts. Sequencing used immunoSEQ multiplex PCR; TCRdb keeps in-frame clones, though not all of them. Of more than 95,000 clones in the sample, approximately 15% were seen once. The sequenced sample was central memory CD4+ T cells from blood. The rearrangement joins TRBV30 to TRBJ1-2, with TRBD1 matching over 7 bases. The source is a young man with type 1 diabetes. The CDR3 DNA reads as TGTGCCTGGAGAGAGGAAGGGGGCGGGCAAGGCTACACCTTC. Amino acid sequence: CAWREEGGGQGYTF.